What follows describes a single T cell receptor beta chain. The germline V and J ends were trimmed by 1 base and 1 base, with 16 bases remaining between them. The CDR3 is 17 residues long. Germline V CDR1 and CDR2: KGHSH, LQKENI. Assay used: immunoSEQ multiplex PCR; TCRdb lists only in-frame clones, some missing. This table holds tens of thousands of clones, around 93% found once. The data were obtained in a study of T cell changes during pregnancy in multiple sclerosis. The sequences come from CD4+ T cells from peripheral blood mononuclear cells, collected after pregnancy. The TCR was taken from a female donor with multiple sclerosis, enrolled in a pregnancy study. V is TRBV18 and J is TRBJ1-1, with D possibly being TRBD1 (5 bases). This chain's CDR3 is CASSPQGALASNTEAFF. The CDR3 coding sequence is TGTGCCAGCTCACCACAAGGGGCCCTGGCCTCGAACACTGAAGCTTTCTTT.